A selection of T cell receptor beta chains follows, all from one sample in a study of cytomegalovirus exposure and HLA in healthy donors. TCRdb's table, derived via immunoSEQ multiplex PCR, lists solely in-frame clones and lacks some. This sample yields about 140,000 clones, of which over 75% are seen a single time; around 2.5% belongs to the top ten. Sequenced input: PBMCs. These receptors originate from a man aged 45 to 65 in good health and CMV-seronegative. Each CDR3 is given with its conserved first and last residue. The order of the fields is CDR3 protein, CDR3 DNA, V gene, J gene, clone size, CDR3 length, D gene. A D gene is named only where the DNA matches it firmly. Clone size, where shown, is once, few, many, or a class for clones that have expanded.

CDR3 protein: CASSPRTGANGYTF
CDR3 DNA: TGTGCCAGCAGTCCACGGACAGGGGCGAACGGCTACACCTTC
V gene: TRBV27
J gene: TRBJ1-2
clone size: once
CDR3 length: 14
D gene: TRBD1

CDR3 protein: CASSLGIGGGGTEAFF
CDR3 DNA: TGTGCCAGCAGCTTAGGAATCGGGGGAGGGGGCACTGAAGCTTTCTTT
V gene: TRBV7-9
J gene: TRBJ1-1
clone size: NA
CDR3 length: 16
D gene: NA

CDR3 protein: CASSPGTSGYIEQFF
CDR3 DNA: TGTGCCAGCAGCCCAGGGACTAGCGGGTATATTGAGCAGTTCTTC
V gene: TRBV14
J gene: TRBJ2-1
clone size: NA
CDR3 length: 15
D gene: TRBD2

CDR3 protein: CASSASLGQDTQYF
CDR3 DNA: TGTGCCAGCAGCGCCAGTTTGGGGCAGGATACGCAGTATTTT
V gene: TRBV9
J gene: TRBJ2-3
clone size: NA
CDR3 length: 14
D gene: NA

CDR3 protein: CASSELGGLTEAFF
CDR3 DNA: TGTGCCAGCAGTGAATTAGGAGGTTTAACTGAAGCTTTCTTT
V gene: TRBV25-1
J gene: TRBJ1-1
clone size: NA
CDR3 length: 14
D gene: NA

CDR3 protein: CASSSSPPGTGGPSTDTQYF
CDR3 DNA: TGTGCCAGCAGTTCCTCTCCCCCCGGGACAGGGGGGCCAAGCACAGATACGCAGTATTTT
V gene: TRBV27
J gene: TRBJ2-3
clone size: NA
CDR3 length: 20
D gene: TRBD1

CDR3 protein: CASSAQQGANQPQHF
CDR3 DNA: TGTGCCAGCAGCGCCCAACAGGGGGCCAATCAGCCCCAGCATTTT
V gene: TRBV28
J gene: TRBJ1-5
clone size: once
CDR3 length: 15
D gene: TRBD1

CDR3 protein: CASSLRLARAGVYEQYF
CDR3 DNA: TGCGCCAGCAGCCTTAGACTGGCCCGAGCGGGAGTCTACGAGCAGTACTTC
V gene: TRBV5-1
J gene: TRBJ2-7
clone size: NA
CDR3 length: 17
D gene: TRBD2

CDR3 protein: CAWRAPGQGRNTIYF
CDR3 DNA: TGTGCCTGGAGAGCACCGGGACAGGGAAGAAACACCATATATTTT
V gene: TRBV30
J gene: TRBJ1-3
clone size: few
CDR3 length: 15
D gene: TRBD1

CDR3 protein: CATSREGQSYGYTF
CDR3 DNA: TGTGCCACCAGCAGGGAGGGACAGAGCTATGGCTACACCTTC
V gene: TRBV15
J gene: TRBJ1-2
clone size: NA
CDR3 length: 14
D gene: TRBD1

CDR3 protein: CASGQGGRGDTQYF
CDR3 DNA: TGTGCCAGCGGACAGGGTGGTAGGGGAGATACGCAGTATTTT
V gene: TRBV2
J gene: TRBJ2-3
clone size: NA
CDR3 length: 14
D gene: TRBD1

CDR3 protein: CASSRKTGCTGELFF
CDR3 DNA: TGCGCCAGCAGTCGAAAAACCGGTTGCACCGGGGAGCTGTTTTTT
V gene: TRBV23-1
J gene: TRBJ2-2
clone size: NA
CDR3 length: 15
D gene: NA

CDR3 protein: CASSLAGTRSSYEQYF
CDR3 DNA: TGTGCCAGCAGCTTAGCGGGGACTCGGAGCTCCTACGAGCAGTACTTC
V gene: TRBV7-9
J gene: TRBJ2-7
clone size: few
CDR3 length: 16
D gene: NA

CDR3 protein: CASSPVVGSSYEQYF
CDR3 DNA: TGCGCCAGCAGCCCGGTCGTAGGGAGCTCCTACGAGCAGTACTTC
V gene: TRBV5-1
J gene: TRBJ2-7
clone size: once
CDR3 length: 15
D gene: NA

CDR3 protein: CASSSDRGGANVLTF
CDR3 DNA: TGCGCCAGCAGCTCTGACAGGGGTGGGGCCAACGTCCTGACTTTC
V gene: TRBV5-1
J gene: TRBJ2-6
clone size: NA
CDR3 length: 15
D gene: TRBD1

CDR3 protein: CASSPGHIAYEQYF
CDR3 DNA: TGCGCCAGCAGCCCGGGACACATAGCCTACGAGCAGTACTTC
V gene: TRBV5-1
J gene: TRBJ2-7
clone size: NA
CDR3 length: 14
D gene: NA

CDR3 protein: CASSEAATARSYNEQFF
CDR3 DNA: TGTGCCAGCAGTGAAGCAGCGACAGCTAGATCCTACAATGAGCAGTTCTTC
V gene: TRBV6-1
J gene: TRBJ2-1
clone size: few
CDR3 length: 17
D gene: NA

CDR3 protein: CASGSRTGVITEAFF
CDR3 DNA: TGTGCCAGCGGGTCCCGGACAGGGGTCATCACTGAAGCTTTCTTT
V gene: TRBV6-1
J gene: TRBJ1-1
clone size: NA
CDR3 length: 15
D gene: TRBD1

CDR3 protein: CASRTSGGTDTQYF
CDR3 DNA: TGTGCCAGCAGAACTAGCGGCGGCACAGATACGCAGTATTTT
V gene: TRBV6-1
J gene: TRBJ2-3
clone size: NA
CDR3 length: 14
D gene: TRBD2

CDR3 protein: CASKRTSGGGETQYF
CDR3 DNA: TGTGCCAGCAAGAGGACTAGCGGGGGTGGTGAGACCCAGTACTTC
V gene: TRBV19
J gene: TRBJ2-5
clone size: NA
CDR3 length: 15
D gene: TRBD2

CDR3 protein: CASSAGIQTQYF
CDR3 DNA: TGTGCCAGTAGTGCAGGGATCCAGACCCAGTACTTC
V gene: TRBV19
J gene: TRBJ2-5
clone size: NA
CDR3 length: 12
D gene: NA

CDR3 protein: CAWSPGGGLQQPQHF
CDR3 DNA: TGTGCCTGGAGTCCAGGGGGAGGTTTACAACAGCCCCAGCATTTT
V gene: TRBV30
J gene: TRBJ1-5
clone size: NA
CDR3 length: 15
D gene: TRBD1

CDR3 protein: CASNGQGYTGELFF
CDR3 DNA: TGTGCCAGCAACGGACAGGGGTACACCGGGGAGCTGTTTTTT
V gene: TRBV19
J gene: TRBJ2-2
clone size: NA
CDR3 length: 14
D gene: TRBD1

CDR3 protein: CASSLATGTRGRGANVLTF
CDR3 DNA: TGTGCCAGCAGTTTAGCCACGGGGACTAGAGGACGTGGGGCCAACGTCCTGACTTTC
V gene: TRBV27
J gene: TRBJ2-6
clone size: NA
CDR3 length: 19
D gene: TRBD2

CDR3 protein: CASSLGAQGGQPQHF
CDR3 DNA: TGTGCCAGCAGCCTGGGTGCTCAGGGAGGTCAGCCCCAGCATTTT
V gene: TRBV28
J gene: TRBJ1-5
clone size: NA
CDR3 length: 15
D gene: NA

CDR3 protein: CASSARDRTYNEQFF
CDR3 DNA: TGTGCCAGCAGCGCCCGGGACAGAACCTACAATGAGCAGTTCTTC
V gene: TRBV5-5
J gene: TRBJ2-1
clone size: NA
CDR3 length: 15
D gene: TRBD1

CDR3 protein: CAWSGGQDTGGNTIYF
CDR3 DNA: TGTGCCTGGAGTGGGGGACAGGATACGGGTGGAAACACCATATATTTT
V gene: TRBV30
J gene: TRBJ1-3
clone size: once
CDR3 length: 16
D gene: TRBD1

CDR3 protein: CASSARHGVTNTEAFF
CDR3 DNA: TGTGCCAGCAGCGCCCGGCACGGAGTAACGAACACTGAAGCTTTCTTT
V gene: TRBV7-8
J gene: TRBJ1-1
clone size: NA
CDR3 length: 16
D gene: NA

CDR3 protein: CASSLGEDYGYTF
CDR3 DNA: TGCGCCAGCAGCTTGGGAGAAGACTATGGCTACACCTTC
V gene: TRBV5-1
J gene: TRBJ1-2
clone size: NA
CDR3 length: 13
D gene: NA

CDR3 protein: CASSPSGGGYEQYF
CDR3 DNA: TGTGCCAGCAGCCCGTCTGGGGGAGGGTACGAGCAGTACTTC
V gene: TRBV7-3
J gene: TRBJ2-7
clone size: NA
CDR3 length: 14
D gene: TRBD2

CDR3 protein: CASSRRGQTKNSPLHF
CDR3 DNA: TGTGCCAGCAGCCGCAGGGGGCAGACGAAGAATTCACCCCTCCACTTT
V gene: TRBV27
J gene: TRBJ1-6
clone size: NA
CDR3 length: 16
D gene: TRBD1

CDR3 protein: CASSPGGDGTEAFF
CDR3 DNA: TGTGCCAGCAGCCCAGGGGGCGACGGGACTGAAGCTTTCTTT
V gene: TRBV7-6
J gene: TRBJ1-1
clone size: NA
CDR3 length: 14
D gene: TRBD1

CDR3 protein: CASSLLRGPGKAFF
CDR3 DNA: TGTGCCAGCAGCCTCCTCAGGGGACCCGGTAAAGCTTTCTTT
V gene: TRBV14
J gene: TRBJ1-1
clone size: NA
CDR3 length: 14
D gene: NA

CDR3 protein: CASSSNPGLNTGELFF
CDR3 DNA: TGTGCCAGCAGCTCAAACCCCGGACTAAACACCGGGGAGCTGTTTTTT
V gene: TRBV7-3
J gene: TRBJ2-2
clone size: NA
CDR3 length: 16
D gene: NA

CDR3 protein: CASSLFRGQGDEKLFF
CDR3 DNA: TGTGCCAGCAGCCTGTTTAGGGGGCAAGGGGATGAAAAACTGTTTTTT
V gene: TRBV5-4
J gene: TRBJ1-4
clone size: NA
CDR3 length: 16
D gene: TRBD1

CDR3 protein: CSARRENNYGYTF
CDR3 DNA: TGCAGCGCCCGCAGGGAAAACAACTATGGCTACACCTTC
V gene: TRBV29-1
J gene: TRBJ1-2
clone size: NA
CDR3 length: 13
D gene: NA

CDR3 protein: CASSQGLAANEQFF
CDR3 DNA: TGCGCCAGCAGCCAGGGACTAGCGGCCAATGAGCAGTTCTTC
V gene: TRBV5-1
J gene: TRBJ2-1
clone size: NA
CDR3 length: 14
D gene: TRBD2